Below, 15 T cell receptor beta chains from the same sample are listed, as sequenced in a study of T cell repertoires in cytomegalovirus infection. MiXCR, run by TCRdb on the reads, gives a single entry per CDR3 protein. The table records 250,000 to 300,000 distinct CDR3 sequences, roughly 25% of them present only once. The material sequenced was PBMCs. These receptors were obtained from a human donor in good health (CMV status not recorded). Some clones in this sample may be carry-over from other donors' samples.

This clonotype was detected ten times or more. V usage is TRBV7-2 and J usage is TRBJ1-6; 7 positions agree with TRBD1. This CDR3 is 15 amino acids long. Germline assignment: CDR1 SGHTA and CDR2 FQGNSA. After removal of 3 bases from V and 9 bases from J, the junction contained 8 bases not matched to a gene. CDR3 in amino acids: CASSFSGTAASPLHF. The DNA of the CDR3 is TGTGCCAGCAGCTTCTCCGGGACAGCGGCTTCACCCCTCCACTTT.

This clonotype was seen more than once but under ten times. This chain joins TRBV12-3 or TRBV12-4 and TRBJ2-7; D gene ambiguous. V was clipped by 5 bases and J by 7 bases, with 9 bases between them. This CDR3 spans 11 amino acids. The CDR3 nucleotides read TGTGCCAGCAGTCCGTATGCGGAGCAGTACTTC. It translates to CASSPYAEQYF.

This clonotype was seen repeatedly, ten times or more. V gene TRBV7-2 combines with J gene TRBJ1-1, with no clear D. The CDR3 consists of 14 residues. CDR1 and CDR2 from the germline V gene are SGHTA and FQGNSA. V was trimmed by 5 bases and J by 4 bases, leaving 14 bases between them. CDR3 sequence: CASSEWTGGTEAFF. CDR3 sequence (DNA): TGTGCCAGCAGCGAGTGGACGGGAGGCACTGAAGCTTTCTTT.

This clonotype was observed a few times. The rearrangement links TRBV7-2 to TRBJ2-3, with 9 bases matching TRBD2. V lost 8 bases, J lost 6 bases, and 9 bases stayed unmatched. The CDR3 contains 14 residues. The germline V gene has CDR1 SGHTA and CDR2 FQGNSA. This CDR3 is CASCGRAASDTQYF. CDR3 nucleotide sequence: TGTGCCAGCTGCGGGAGGGCCGCGTCCGATACGCAGTATTTT.

This clonotype was counted a few times. The V gene is TRBV7-2, the J gene TRBJ2-7, with TRBD2 matching 7 bases. The CDR3 runs to 16 residues. Germline V gene data show CDR1 as SGHTA and CDR2 as FQGNSA. Unmatched junction bases numbered 8, after V lost 3 bases and J lost 0 bases. CDR3 sequence reads: CASSLTSSQSSYEQYF. Written as DNA, the CDR3 is TGTGCCAGCAGCTTGACTAGCTCCCAGAGCTCCTACGAGCAGTACTTC.

The chain uses TRBV12-3 or TRBV12-4 and TRBJ2-5, with TRBD1 matching over 12 bases. The CDR3 has 14 amino acids. The V segment lost 6 bases and the J segment 5 bases; nucleotides outside the gene matches: 4. The CDR3 DNA is TGTGCCAGCAGGTCGGGGACAGGGGGCGAGACCCAGTACTTC. Protein product: CASRSGTGGETQYF.

The sample holds a few counts of this clonotype. The chain links TRBV10-3 to TRBJ2-2; weak D call: TRBD1 (6 bases). The germline V gene has CDR1 ENHRY and CDR2 SYGVKD. This CDR3 comprises 15 residues. V was pared by 3 bases and J by 6 bases, with 14 bases between. CDR3 bases: TGTGCCATCAGTGATTCAGGGGAGTTCGCCGGGGAGCTGTTTTTT. Encoded protein: CAISDSGEFAGELFF.

This chain connects TRBV11-2 to TRBJ2-6; possibly TRBD1 for D (5 bases). The CDR3 length is 15 residues. In germline, CDR1 is SGHAT, CDR2 FQNNGV. Trimming stripped 3 bases from V and 1 base from J, with 7 bases between. The CDR3 bases are TGTGCCAGCAGCTTGACAGCTTCTGGGGCCAACGTCCTGACTTTC. Translating gives CASSLTASGANVLTF.

This clonotype was seen a handful of times. V gene TRBV2 combines with J gene TRBJ2-1; 9 bases are a match to TRBD2. The germline V gene encodes CDR1 SNHLY and CDR2 FYNNEI. The length of the CDR3 is 15 residues. V lost 6 bases to trimming and J lost 4 bases; unmatched junction nucleotides: 7. CDR3 in amino acids: CASRASGEGYNEQFF. The CDR3 DNA follows: TGTGCCAGCAGAGCTAGCGGGGAGGGGTACAATGAGCAGTTCTTC.

This clonotype was recorded a few times. The chain couples TRBV7-6 to TRBJ1-4; TRBD1 matches 9 bases. The CDR3 runs 16 residues. From germline, CDR1 is SGHVS and CDR2 FNYEAQ. The ends lost 5 bases at V and 8 bases at J; junction bases unmatched: 12. The CDR3 loop is CASSGYYDRGAEKLFF. DNA for the CDR3: TGTGCCAGCAGCGGATATTATGACAGGGGGGCCGAAAAACTGTTTTTT.

This clonotype was recorded many times. V usage is TRBV7-2 and J usage is TRBJ2-4, with D tentatively TRBD2 (6 bases). Trimming took 3 bases from V and 0 from J, leaving 12 bases between them. Looked up from germline, CDR1 is SGHTA and CDR2 is FQGNSA. There are 16 residues in the CDR3. Written as DNA, the CDR3 is TGTGCCAGCAGCTTTTCGGGAGTCGGAGCCAAAAACATTCAGTACTTC. Translated: CASSFSGVGAKNIQYF. The whole variable domain, filled in from reference TRBV7-2 and TRBJ2-4, reads GAGVSQSPSNKVTEKGKDVELRCDPISGHTALYWYRQSLGQGLEFLIYFQGNSAPDKSGLPSDRFSAERTGGSVSTLTIQRTQQEDSAVYLCASSFSGVGAKNIQYFGAGTRLSVL.

This chain joins TRBV19 and TRBJ2-1; D is uncertain. The CDR3 has 15 residues. Germline V CDR1 and CDR2: LNHDA, SQIVND (reference sequence). The ends were cut back, 6 bases at V and 3 bases at J, with 15 bases in the middle. The CDR3 reads CASSQRSTNYNEQFF. The CDR3 bases are TGTGCCAGTAGCCAGAGGAGCACCAACTACAATGAGCAGTTCTTC.

At least ten counts were recorded for this clonotype. V is TRBV27 and J is TRBJ2-1; 11 nucleotides align to TRBD2. The junction had 9 bases not matched to a gene; V was cut back by 7 bases and J by 7 bases. This CDR3 comprises 15 residues. Germline V CDR1 and CDR2: MNHEY, SMNVEV (reference sequence). The CDR3, as DNA: TGTGCCAGCATAGCTACGGTAGCGGGAGGGAATGAGCAGTTCTTC. It specifies CASIATVAGGNEQFF.

This clonotype came up once. The V gene is TRBV9, the J gene TRBJ2-2; 10 nucleotides align to TRBD2. Trimming removed 2 bases from V and 3 bases from J; junction bases left unmatched: 7. Germline-derived CDR1 and CDR2 are SGDLS and YYNGEE. This CDR3 spans 17 amino acids. The CDR3 loop is CASSVWGSGGHTGELFF. For the CDR3, the DNA is TGTGCCAGCAGCGTCTGGGGTAGCGGGGGGCACACCGGGGAGCTGTTTTTT.

In its sample, this clonotype was seen a few times. The V and J genes are TRBV20-1 and TRBJ1-2; D is ambiguous. This CDR3 spans 16 amino acids. V was trimmed by 0 bases and J by 0 bases, leaving 14 bases between them. Germline V gene lookup returns CDR1 DFQATT and CDR2 SNEGSKA (reference sequence). Written as DNA, the CDR3 is TGCAGTGCTAGAGACCCTTTCCCTCGCTCTAACTATGGCTACACCTTC. Translation: CSARDPFPRSNYGYTF.